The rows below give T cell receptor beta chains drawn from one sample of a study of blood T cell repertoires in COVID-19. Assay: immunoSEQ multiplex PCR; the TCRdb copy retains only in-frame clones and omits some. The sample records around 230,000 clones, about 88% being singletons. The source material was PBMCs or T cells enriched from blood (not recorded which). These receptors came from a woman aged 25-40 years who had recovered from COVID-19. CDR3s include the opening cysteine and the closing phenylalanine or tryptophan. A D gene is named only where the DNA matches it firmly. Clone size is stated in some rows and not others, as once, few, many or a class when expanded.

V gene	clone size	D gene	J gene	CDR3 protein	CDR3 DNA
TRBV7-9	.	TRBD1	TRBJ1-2	CASSLQGASWDGYTF	TGTGCCAGCAGTTTACAGGGGGCATCTTGGGATGGCTACACCTTC
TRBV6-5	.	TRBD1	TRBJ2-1	CASSKMGQGDEQFF	TGTGCCAGCAGTAAGATGGGACAGGGGGATGAGCAGTTCTTC
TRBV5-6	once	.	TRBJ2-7	CASSFRGFGNRNEQYF	TGTGCCAGCAGCTTCCGAGGGTTCGGGAATCGAAACGAGCAGTACTTC
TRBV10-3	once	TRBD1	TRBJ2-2	CAISATGGTGELFF	TGTGCCATCAGTGCGACAGGGGGCACCGGGGAGCTGTTTTTT
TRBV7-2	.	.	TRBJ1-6	CASSLVPSREGSPLHF	TGTGCCAGCAGCTTAGTCCCTTCCAGGGAGGGATCACCCCTCCACTTT
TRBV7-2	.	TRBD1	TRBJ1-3	CASSRRGDSGNTIYF	TGTGCCAGCAGTCGCAGGGGGGACTCTGGAAACACCATATATTTT
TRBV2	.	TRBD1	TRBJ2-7	CASSKRTGGYEQYF	TGTGCCAGCAGTAAACGGACAGGGGGCTACGAGCAGTACTTC
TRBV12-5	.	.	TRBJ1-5	CASGQGVNQPQHF	TGTGCTAGTGGACAGGGAGTGAATCAGCCCCAGCATTTT
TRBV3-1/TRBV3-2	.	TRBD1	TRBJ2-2	CASKGQGASAGELFF	TGTGCCAGCAAGGGACAGGGGGCCTCCGCCGGGGAGCTGTTTTTT
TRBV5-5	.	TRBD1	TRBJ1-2	CASSLASRQGARYTF	TGTGCCAGCAGCTTGGCGTCCAGACAGGGAGCGCGCTACACCTTC
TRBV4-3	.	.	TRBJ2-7	CASSQGGGRGARHEQYF	TGCGCCAGCAGCCAAGGCGGGGGCAGGGGCGCGAGGCACGAGCAGTACTTC
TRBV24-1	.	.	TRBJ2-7	CATTPRAPRFYEQYF	TGTGCCACCACGCCGCGCGCACCCCGCTTCTACGAGCAGTACTTC
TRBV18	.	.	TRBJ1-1	CASSPFSGENTEAFF	TGTGCCAGCTCACCCTTCTCAGGGGAGAACACTGAAGCTTTCTTT
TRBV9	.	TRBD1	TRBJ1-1	CASSVGTGGEAFF	TGTGCCAGCAGCGTAGGGACAGGGGGTGAAGCTTTCTTT
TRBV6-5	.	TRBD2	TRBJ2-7	CASSYRLAGGNDEQYF	TGTGCCAGCAGTTACCGACTAGCGGGGGGTAATGACGAGCAGTACTTC
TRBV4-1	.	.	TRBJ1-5	CASSQDPRVRSNQPQHF	TGCGCCAGCAGCCAAGATCCGCGGGTTCGTAGCAATCAGCCCCAGCATTTT
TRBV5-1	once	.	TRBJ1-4	CASSIKGATNEKLFF	TGCGCCAGCAGCATAAAGGGGGCAACTAATGAAAAACTGTTTTTT
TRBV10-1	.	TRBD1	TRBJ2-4	CASSEQGERAKNIQYF	TGCGCCAGCAGTGAGCAGGGGGAAAGGGCCAAAAACATTCAGTACTTC
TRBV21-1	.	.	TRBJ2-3	CASSLFPRFLTDTQYF	TGTGCCAGCAGCCTTTTCCCACGGTTCCTCACAGATACGCAGTATTTT
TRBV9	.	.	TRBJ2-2	CASSVTGPNTGELFF	TGTGCCAGCAGCGTAACAGGGCCGAACACCGGGGAGCTGTTTTTT
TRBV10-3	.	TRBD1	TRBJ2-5	CAISELGTGRGETQYF	TGTGCCATCAGTGAGTTGGGGACAGGTAGGGGAGAGACCCAGTACTTC
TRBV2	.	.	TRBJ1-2	CASHREIPGPHYGYTF	TGTGCCAGCCACCGGGAGATACCGGGACCCCACTATGGCTACACCTTC
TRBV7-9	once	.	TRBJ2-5	CASSLGPRSETQYF	TGTGCCAGCAGCTTAGGTCCCAGGTCGGAGACCCAGTACTTC
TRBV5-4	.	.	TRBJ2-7	CASSSRTRENYEQYF	TGTGCCAGCAGCAGCAGGACAAGGGAAAACTACGAGCAGTACTTC
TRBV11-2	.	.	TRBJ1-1	CASSWGQNTEAFF	TGTGCCAGCAGCTGGGGCCAGAACACTGAAGCTTTCTTT
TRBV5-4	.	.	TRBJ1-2	CASSLGDTSYGYTF	TGTGCCAGCAGCTTGGGAGACACCAGCTATGGCTACACCTTC
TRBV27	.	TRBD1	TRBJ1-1	CASSLSAGGGTEAFF	TGTGCCAGCAGTTTATCCGCAGGGGGCGGCACTGAAGCTTTCTTT
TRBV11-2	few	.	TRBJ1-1	CASSSEGQLSEAFF	TGTGCCAGCAGCTCCGAGGGTCAACTCTCTGAAGCTTTCTTT
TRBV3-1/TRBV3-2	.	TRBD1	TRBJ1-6	CASSRTGVNSPLHF	TGTGCCAGCAGTCGGACAGGGGTAAATTCACCCCTCCACTTT
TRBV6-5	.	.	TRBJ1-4	CASSPQGTNEKLFF	TGTGCCAGCAGTCCCCAGGGAACTAATGAAAAACTGTTTTTT
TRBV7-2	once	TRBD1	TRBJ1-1	CASSRDRGSPEAFF	TGTGCCAGCAGTCGAGACAGGGGATCACCTGAAGCTTTCTTT
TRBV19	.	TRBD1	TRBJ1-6	CASSWGQWESPLHF	TGTGCCAGTAGCTGGGGACAGTGGGAATCACCCCTCCACTTT
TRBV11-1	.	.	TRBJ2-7	CASSLVGRAYEQYF	TGTGCCAGCAGCTTAGTAGGCAGGGCCTACGAGCAGTACTTC
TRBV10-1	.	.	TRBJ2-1	CASSEGGAESYNEQFF	TGCGCCAGCAGTGAAGGGGGGGCCGAGTCCTACAATGAGCAGTTCTTC
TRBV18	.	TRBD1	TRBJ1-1	CASSPQGMNTEAFF	TGTGCCAGCTCTCCACAGGGGATGAACACTGAAGCTTTCTTT